These 32 T cell receptor beta chains were all obtained from the same sample, sequenced in a study of OX40 agonist ivuxolimab in advanced cancers. The table came from immunoSEQ multiplex PCR; TCRdb's copy has only in-frame clones and leaves some out. The profile shows fewer than 25,000 clones, 65% to 85% of them singletons. Specimen: CD4+ or CD8+ T cells sorted from blood, collected in a trial of the OX40 agonist ivuxolimab. The receptors come from an adult with an advanced solid tumor such as melanoma, head and neck, liver or kidney cancer.

This clone has only one observation. The chain combines TRBV21-1 with TRBJ1-2. TRBV21-1 is a pseudogene. The CDR3 is 18 amino acids. Here the CDR3 DNA reads TGTGCCAGCAGCAAAGTCCGGGGCAGACGGGGGGTGGGCTATGGCTACACCTTC. Translated: CASSKVRGRRGVGYGYTF.

V gene TRBV5-8 combines with J gene TRBJ1-5, with a tentative D call TRBD1 (6 bases). CDR1 and CDR2 (germline): SGHTS, YDEGEE. Trimming pared 0 bases from V and 1 base from J, leaving 14 bases between. The CDR3 loop spans 17 amino acids. CDR3 sequence (DNA): TGTGCCAGCAGCTTGGGCTCAGGGGTGGGGAGCAATCAGCCCCAGCATTTT. This gives the protein CASSLGSGVGSNQPQHF.

The chain recombines TRBV6-4 with TRBJ2-1; 7 nucleotides line up with TRBD2. V lost 2 bases, J lost 2 bases, and 0 bases stayed unmatched. This CDR3 is 14 amino acids long. Germline V gene lookup returns CDR1 MRHNA and CDR2 SNTAGT. DNA of the CDR3: TGTGCCAGCAGTGACGGGGGGGCCTACAATGAGCAGTTCTTC. It codes for CASSDGGAYNEQFF.

The rearrangement uses TRBV6-6 and TRBJ2-3; D possibly corresponds to TRBD2 (6 bases). The V and J ends lost 8 bases and 3 bases respectively, with 15 bases between them. The CDR3 contains 14 residues. Germline loops: CDR1 MNHNY, CDR2 SVGAGI (reference sequence). CDR3 DNA sequence: TGTGCCAGCCAGCTGGGGGGTGGAACAGATACGCAGTATTTT. This encodes CASQLGGGTDTQYF.

V usage is TRBV28 and J usage is TRBJ2-3, with no clear D. The CDR3 extends over 15 amino acids. The V and J ends lost 6 bases and 2 bases respectively, with 15 bases between them. Per germline, CDR1 MDHEN and CDR2 SYDVKM. The CDR3 region is CASSYTRAATDTQYF. CDR3 in DNA: TGTGCCAGCAGCTACACTCGGGCCGCCACAGATACGCAGTATTTT.

The rearrangement uses TRBV2 and TRBJ2-3; 11 bases are a match to TRBD1. The V segment lost 5 bases and the J segment 3 bases; nucleotides outside the gene matches: 16. The germline CDR1 and CDR2 sequences are SNHLY and FYNNEI. The CDR3 has 19 amino acids. CDR3 bases: TGTGCCAGCAGTTCACCCGGGACAGGGGGAGGCTGGGGTACAGATACGCAGTATTTT. It specifies CASSSPGTGGGWGTDTQYF.

This clone was detected only once. The chain recombines TRBV9 with TRBJ2-1; D possibly corresponds to TRBD1 (5 bases). This CDR3 is 13 amino acids long. Trimming cost V 2 bases and J 5 bases, with 8 bases left between them. From germline, CDR1 is SGDLS and CDR2 YYNGEE. CDR3 DNA sequence: TGTGCCAGCAGCGTCCAGGGTAACAATGAGCAGTTCTTC. Protein sequence: CASSVQGNNEQFF.

This sequence joins TRBV7-9 and TRBJ1-1, with 11 bases identical to TRBD1. With V trimmed by 4 bases and J by 4 bases, 14 bases remained unmatched. The CDR3 runs to 18 residues. Per germline, CDR1 SEHNR and CDR2 FQNEAQ (reference sequence). DNA for the CDR3: TGTGCCAGCAGCTCTACGAGCGGGGCCGGGACAGGGGGCACTGAAGCTTTCTTT. Translation: CASSSTSGAGTGGTEAFF.

The chain carries TRBV29-1 and TRBJ2-5, with D unclear. The end of the DNA fits TRBJ2-7 better, so the J call may be wrong. CDR3 length: 15 residues. Germline V lookup: CDR1 SQVTM, CDR2 ANQGSEA. The CDR3 is CSVEVPQTETYEQYF. In DNA, the CDR3 is TGCAGCGTTGAGGTCCCCCAAACCGAGACCTACGAGCAGTACTTC.

The V gene is TRBV7-6, the J gene TRBJ2-7; D not resolved. The germline V gene encodes CDR1 SGHVS and CDR2 FNYEAQ. CDR3 length: 13 amino acids. V lost 1 base and J 6 bases, leaving 10 bases between the germline ends. In DNA, the CDR3 is TGTGCCAGCAGCTTAGTAAATAGTCCCGAGCAGTACTTC. As protein: CASSLVNSPEQYF.

In its sample, this clone was seen many times. The V gene is TRBV4-3, the J gene TRBJ2-1, with 9 bases fitting TRBD1. V shed 0 bases and J 3 bases; nucleotides not matched to a gene: 6. The CDR3 loop spans 17 amino acids. From germline, CDR1 is LGHNA and CDR2 YSLEER. The CDR3 DNA reads TGCGCCAGCAGCCAAGATTATTCGGGACAGGGCTACAATGAGCAGTTCTTC. This translates into CASSQDYSGQGYNEQFF.

The chain is built from TRBV6-6 and TRBJ1-1, with 8 nucleotides matching TRBD1. J lost 9 bases, V lost 6 bases, and 12 bases had no gene match. Germline CDR1 is MNHNY and CDR2 is SVGAGI (reference sequence). CDR3 length: 14 amino acids. The CDR3 sequence is CASSSGTGRTKAFF. The DNA of the CDR3 is TGTGCCAGCAGCTCCGGGACAGGACGTACCAAAGCTTTCTTT.

The CDR3 sequence is CASSFKGGGETQYF. CDR3 in DNA: TGTGCCAGCAGTTTCAAAGGGGGCGGAGAGACCCAGTACTTC. This chain joins TRBV7-6 and TRBJ2-5; 7 bases align to TRBD1. With 6 bases clipped from V and 4 bases from J, the junction kept 8 bases outside the gene matches. Germline-derived CDR1 and CDR2 are SGHVS and FNYEAQ. This CDR3 is built from 14 residues.

The chain uses TRBV19 and TRBJ1-5; 8 nucleotides align to TRBD1. V dropped 6 bases and J dropped 2; count of bases not matched to a gene: 3. The CDR3 has 14 residues. Germline-derived CDR1 and CDR2 are LNHDA and SQIVND (reference sequence). The CDR3 coding sequence is TGTGCCAGTAGCCCGACAGGGGGCAATCAGCCCCAGCATTTT. It translates to CASSPTGGNQPQHF.

The CDR3 DNA follows: TGTGCCAGCAGCTTAGCGGCCGGAGGGTACGAGCAGTACTTC. This encodes CASSLAAGGYEQYF. The chain links TRBV7-9 to TRBJ2-7; D perhaps matches TRBD2 (6 bases). The germline CDR1 and CDR2 sequences are SEHNR and FQNEAQ (reference sequence). The CDR3 contains 14 residues. V lost 0 bases to trimming and J lost 4 bases, with 10 bases between them.

This clone has just one count. The V and J genes are TRBV6-5 and TRBJ2-5, with D hard to call. The CDR3 is made up of 13 amino acids. Germline V gene data show CDR1 as MNHEY and CDR2 as SVGAGI. The germline V and J ends were trimmed by 6 bases and 5 bases, with 13 bases remaining between them. The CDR3 region has the DNA TGTGCCAGCAGCCGAGAGAATCATGAGACCCAGTACTTC. It codes for CASSRENHETQYF.

V gene TRBV5-8 combines with J gene TRBJ1-1; D is unresolved. CDR1 is SGHTS and CDR2 is YDEGEE in the germline V gene. The CDR3 runs 14 residues. Trimming took off 1 base at V and 4 bases at J, with 11 bases between the two ends. The CDR3 nucleotides read TGTGCCAGCAGCTTGAGAGTTTCCGGCACTGAAGCTTTCTTT. Protein: CASSLRVSGTEAFF. The whole variable domain, filled in from reference TRBV5-8 and TRBJ1-1, reads EAGVTQSPTHLIKTRGQQATLRCSPISGHTSVYWYQQALGLGLQFLLWYDEGEERNRGNFPPRFSGRQFPNYSSELNVNALELEDSALYLCASSLRVSGTEAFFGQGTRLTVV.

The rearrangement uses TRBV6-6 and TRBJ2-4; 9 nucleotides line up with TRBD1. The V gene end was trimmed by 0 bases and the J gene end by 3 bases; junction bases not matched to a gene: 3. Germline V lookup: CDR1 MNHNY, CDR2 SVGAGI (reference sequence). The CDR3 runs 16 residues. The CDR3: CASSYSGQGSKNIQYF. For the CDR3, the DNA is TGTGCCAGCAGTTACTCGGGACAGGGTAGCAAAAACATTCAGTACTTC.

This chain joins TRBV27 and TRBJ1-1; D unclear. Germline assignment: CDR1 MNHEY and CDR2 SMNVEV (reference sequence). The CDR3 is 13 amino acids. Trimming took 3 bases from V and 5 from J, leaving 10 bases between them. CDR3 sequence (DNA): TGTGCCAGCAGTTTTCGGGGTGGAACTGAAGCTTTCTTT. It yields the protein CASSFRGGTEAFF.

This chain connects TRBV28 to TRBJ2-1; 7 nucleotides line up with TRBD2. The CDR3 has 15 residues. Germline V gene sequence: CDR1 MDHEN, CDR2 SYDVKM. Trimming cost V 6 bases and J 8 bases; bases outside gene matches: 13. This CDR3 is CASRAGGNGVDEQFF. CDR3 DNA sequence: TGTGCCAGCAGAGCCGGGGGGAACGGGGTCGATGAGCAGTTCTTC. The full variable domain, with the rest looked up from reference TRBV28 and TRBJ2-1, is DVKVTQSSRYLVKRTGEKVFLECVQDMDHENMFWYRQDPGLGLRLIYFSYDVKMKEKGDIPEGYSVSREKKERFSLILESASTNQTSMYLCASRAGGNGVDEQFFGPGTRLTVL.

This clone was detected a few times. The gene calls are TRBV2 and TRBJ2-7; D call uncertain. Trimming removed 6 bases from V and 6 bases from J, with 6 bases in between. Germline V gene data show CDR1 as SNHLY and CDR2 as FYNNEI. The CDR3 contains 10 residues. CDR3 residues: CASRGSEQYF. The CDR3 DNA follows: TGTGCCAGCAGGGGGTCCGAGCAGTACTTC. The complete variable domain, with remaining parts taken from reference TRBV2 and TRBJ2-7, reads EPEVTQTPSHQVTQMGQEVILRCVPISNHLYFYWYRQILGQKVEFLVSFYNNEISEKSEIFDDQFSVERPDGSNFTLKIRSTKLEDSAMYFCASRGSEQYFGPGTRLTVT.

The chain joins TRBV7-6 to TRBJ2-2; 7 bases are shared with TRBD2. Trimming removed 2 bases from V and 5 bases from J; junction bases left unmatched: 5. Germline V gene data show CDR1 as SGHVS and CDR2 as FNYEAQ. There are 15 residues in the CDR3. The DNA for the CDR3 is TGTGCCAGCAGCTTATCACTAGCGCCGACCGGGGAGCTGTTTTTT. It translates to CASSLSLAPTGELFF.

The rearrangement joins TRBV6-5 to TRBJ1-2; D not certain. The CDR3 loop spans 13 amino acids. Trimming removed 8 bases from V and 4 bases from J, with 14 bases in between. The germline CDR1 and CDR2 sequences are MNHEY and SVGAGI. In nucleotides, the CDR3 is TGTGCCAGCTACACCGGGCACCGCTATGGCTACACCTTC. Its protein product is CASYTGHRYGYTF.

For the CDR3, the DNA is TGTGCCAGCAGCCCCAGGGGTTATTACGAGCAGTACTTC. Amino acids: CASSPRGYYEQYF. J is TRBJ2-7 and V is TRBV7-9; TRBD1 might be the D (6 bases). This CDR3 region has 13 residues. The germline V gene encodes CDR1 SEHNR and CDR2 FQNEAQ (reference sequence). Trimming removed 5 bases from V and 4 bases from J, with 12 bases in between.

This clone was counted a single time. The J gene is TRBJ2-1, the V gene TRBV2; D remains unclear. Trimming cost V 6 bases and J 5 bases, with 5 bases left between them. The CDR3 is 11 amino acids. CDR1 is SNHLY, CDR2 FYNNEI, per germline. The CDR3 spells CASRVNNEQFF. The DNA of the CDR3 is TGTGCCAGCAGGGTGAACAATGAGCAGTTCTTC.

The chain joins TRBV5-4 to TRBJ2-2; D not resolved. CDR3 size: 14 residues. Germline V lookup: CDR1 SGHNT, CDR2 YYREEE (reference sequence). V was pared by 0 bases and J by 2 bases, with 5 bases between. The CDR3 here is CASSLGLNTGELFF. In DNA, the CDR3 is TGTGCCAGCAGCTTGGGACTTAACACCGGGGAGCTGTTTTTT.

The chain couples TRBV15 to TRBJ2-3; TRBD1 matches 8 bases. The CDR3 loop spans 14 amino acids. J lost 0 bases, V lost 9 bases, and 5 bases had no gene match. The germline V gene encodes CDR1 LNHNV and CDR2 YYDKDF (reference sequence). CDR3 nucleotides: TGTGCCACGTCGACAGGGGCGAGCACAGATACGCAGTATTTT. It specifies CATSTGASTDTQYF.

This clone showed up just once. The chain couples TRBV7-3 to TRBJ2-7, with a weak D call TRBD1 (6 bases). The CDR3 length is 19 residues. V lost 3 bases, J lost 4 bases, and 28 bases lay in between. Germline V gene lookup returns CDR1 SGHTA and CDR2 FQGTGA. The CDR3 bases are TGTGCCAGCAGCTTGAGACCATCTTCCGGGACACCGTATGTTTACGAGCAGTACTTC. Translating gives CASSLRPSSGTPYVYEQYF.

This chain connects TRBV4-2 to TRBJ1-4; D not resolved. V was shortened by 1 base and J by 8 bases, with 17 bases between the two germline ends. The CDR3 runs 16 residues. Germline V gene data show CDR1 as LGHNA and CDR2 as YNFKEQ. This CDR3 reads CASSQGLKLGGEKLFF. In DNA, the CDR3 is TGTGCCAGCAGCCAAGGCCTCAAACTGGGTGGAGAAAAACTGTTTTTT.

This chain joins TRBV9 and TRBJ1-2; maybe TRBD1 (5 bases). The CDR3 runs 15 residues. Germline V CDR1 and CDR2: SGDLS, YYNGEE. Trimming left V 2 bases short and J 5 bases short, with 16 bases between. The CDR3 sequence is CASSVSLGTDYGYTF. The CDR3 region has the DNA TGTGCCAGCAGCGTTAGTCTAGGGACGGATTATGGCTACACCTTC. Based on the CDR3 plus reference TRBV9 and TRBJ1-2, the full variable domain is DSGVTQTPKHLITATGQRVTLRCSPRSGDLSVYWYQQSLDQGLQFLIQYYNGEERAKGNILERFSAQQFPDLHSELNLSSLELGDSALYFCASSVSLGTDYGYTFGSGTRLTVV.

V gene TRBV5-1 combines with J gene TRBJ2-7; 7 nucleotides align to TRBD2. Germline CDR1 is SGHRS and CDR2 is YFSETQ. The CDR3 sequence is 14 residues long. V dropped 4 bases and J dropped 5; count of bases not matched to a gene: 9. The CDR3 sequence: CASSRVMTSNEQYF. CDR3 in DNA: TGCGCCAGCAGCCGGGTAATGACTAGCAACGAGCAGTACTTC.

The chain links TRBV13 to TRBJ2-1; 10 nucleotides agree with TRBD1. In germline, CDR1 is PRHDT, CDR2 FYEKMQ (reference sequence). The CDR3 has 16 residues. Germline trimming cut 5 bases from V and 2 bases from J; bases unmatched to any gene: 6. The CDR3 sequence is CASSPWTGGPYNEQFF. DNA for the CDR3: TGTGCCAGCAGCCCGTGGACAGGGGGACCCTACAATGAGCAGTTCTTC. Variable domain in full (rest from reference TRBV13 and TRBJ2-1): AAGVIQSPRHLIKEKRETATLKCYPIPRHDTVYWYQQGPGQDPQFLISFYEKMQSDKGSIPDRFSAQQFSDYHSELNMSSLELGDSALYFCASSPWTGGPYNEQFFGPGTRLTVL.